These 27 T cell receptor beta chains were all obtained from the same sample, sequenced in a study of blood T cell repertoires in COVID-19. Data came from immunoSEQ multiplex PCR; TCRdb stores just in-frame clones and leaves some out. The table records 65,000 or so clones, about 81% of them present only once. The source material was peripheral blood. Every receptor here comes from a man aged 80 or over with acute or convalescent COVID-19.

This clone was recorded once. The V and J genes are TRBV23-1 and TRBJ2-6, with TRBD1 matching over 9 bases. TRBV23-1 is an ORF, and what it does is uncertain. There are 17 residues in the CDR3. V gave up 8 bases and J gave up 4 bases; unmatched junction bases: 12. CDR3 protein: CASGPRTGARGANVLTF. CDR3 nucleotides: TGCGCCAGCGGCCCCCGGACAGGGGCGCGAGGGGCCAACGTCCTGACTTTC.

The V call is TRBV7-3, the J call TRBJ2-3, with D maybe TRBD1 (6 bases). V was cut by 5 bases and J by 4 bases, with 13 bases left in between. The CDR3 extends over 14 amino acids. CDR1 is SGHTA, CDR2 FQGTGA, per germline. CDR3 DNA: TGTGCCAGCAGCCGAACAGGGACGGCAGATACGCAGTATTTT. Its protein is CASSRTGTADTQYF.

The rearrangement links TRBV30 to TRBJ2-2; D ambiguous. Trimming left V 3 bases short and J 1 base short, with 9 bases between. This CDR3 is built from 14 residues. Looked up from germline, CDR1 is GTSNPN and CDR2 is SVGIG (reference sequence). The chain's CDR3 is CAWRWSQNTGELFF. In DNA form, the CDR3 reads TGTGCCTGGAGGTGGAGCCAGAACACCGGGGAGCTGTTTTTT. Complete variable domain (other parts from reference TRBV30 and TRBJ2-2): SQTIHQWPATLVQPVGSPLSLECTVEGTSNPNLYWYRQAAGRGLQLLFYSVGIGQISSEVPQNLSASRPQDRQFILSSKKLLLSDSGFYLCAWRWSQNTGELFFGEGSRLTVL.

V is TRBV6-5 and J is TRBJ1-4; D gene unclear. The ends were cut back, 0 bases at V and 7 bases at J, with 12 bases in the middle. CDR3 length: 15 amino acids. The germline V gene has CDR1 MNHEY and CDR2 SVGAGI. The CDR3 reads CASSYSGPGGEKLFF. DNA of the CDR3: TGTGCCAGCAGTTACTCGGGTCCCGGCGGTGAAAAACTGTTTTTT.

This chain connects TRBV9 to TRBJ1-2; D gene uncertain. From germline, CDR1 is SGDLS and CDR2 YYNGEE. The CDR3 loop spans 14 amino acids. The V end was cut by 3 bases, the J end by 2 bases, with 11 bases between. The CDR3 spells CASSATTSNYGYTF. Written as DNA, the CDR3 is TGTGCCAGCAGCGCTACGACAAGCAACTATGGCTACACCTTC.

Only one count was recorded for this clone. This CDR3 is CASSIGRNRGSGANVLTF. Written as DNA, the CDR3 is TGTGCCAGCAGCATCGGACGTAACAGGGGGTCCGGGGCCAACGTCCTGACTTTC. V usage is TRBV6-2 or TRBV6-3 and J usage is TRBJ2-6; 8 positions match TRBD1. The CDR3 covers 18 residues. The germline V gene has CDR1 MNHEY and CDR2 SVGEGT. The trim removed 6 bases at V and 4 bases at J, leaving 14 bases unmatched.

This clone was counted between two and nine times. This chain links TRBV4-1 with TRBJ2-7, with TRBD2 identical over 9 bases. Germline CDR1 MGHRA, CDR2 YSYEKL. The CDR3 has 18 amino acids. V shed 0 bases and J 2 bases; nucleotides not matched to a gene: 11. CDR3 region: CASSQDNYGSGGTYEQYF. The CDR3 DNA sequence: TGCGCCAGCAGCCAAGACAACTACGGAAGCGGGGGGACCTACGAGCAGTACTTC.

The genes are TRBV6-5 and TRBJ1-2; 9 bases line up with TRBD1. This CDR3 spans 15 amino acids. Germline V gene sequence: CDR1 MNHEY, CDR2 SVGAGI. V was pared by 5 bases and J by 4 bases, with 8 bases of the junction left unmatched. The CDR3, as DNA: TGTGCCAGCAGTCCCTTGACAGGGGGGGGCTATGGCTACACCTTC. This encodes CASSPLTGGGYGYTF.

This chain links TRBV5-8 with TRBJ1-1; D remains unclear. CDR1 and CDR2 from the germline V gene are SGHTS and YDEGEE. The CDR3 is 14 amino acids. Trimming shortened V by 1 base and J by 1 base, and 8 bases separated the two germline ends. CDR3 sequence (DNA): TGTGCCAGCAGCTTGCTTAACAGGAACACTGAAGCTTTCTTT. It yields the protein CASSLLNRNTEAFF.

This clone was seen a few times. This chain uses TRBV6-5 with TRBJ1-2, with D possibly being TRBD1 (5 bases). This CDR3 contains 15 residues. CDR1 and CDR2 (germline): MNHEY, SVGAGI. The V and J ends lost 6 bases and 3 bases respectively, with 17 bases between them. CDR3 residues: CASSRAGVLYYGYTF. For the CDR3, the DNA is TGTGCCAGCAGCCGTGCGGGGGTACTGTACTATGGCTACACCTTC.

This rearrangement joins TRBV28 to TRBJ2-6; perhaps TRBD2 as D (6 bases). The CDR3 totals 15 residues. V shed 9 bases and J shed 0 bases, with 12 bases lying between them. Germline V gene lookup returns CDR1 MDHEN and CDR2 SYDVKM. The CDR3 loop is CASGSSGSGANVLTF. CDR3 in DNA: TGTGCCAGTGGGAGTAGCGGCTCTGGGGCCAACGTCCTGACTTTC.

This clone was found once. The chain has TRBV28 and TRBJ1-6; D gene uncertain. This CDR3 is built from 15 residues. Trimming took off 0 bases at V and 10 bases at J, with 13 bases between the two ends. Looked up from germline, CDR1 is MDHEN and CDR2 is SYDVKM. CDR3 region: CASSLWGWGGSPLHF. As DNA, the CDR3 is TGTGCCAGCAGTTTATGGGGGTGGGGAGGGTCACCCCTCCACTTT.

The CDR3 here is CASSLSTGPEKKLFF. In DNA, the CDR3 is TGTGCCAGCAGCCTATCGACAGGGCCGGAGAAAAAACTGTTTTTT. The chain joins TRBV5-5 to TRBJ1-4; TRBD1 aligns across 7 bases. This CDR3 contains 15 residues. The trim removed 4 bases at V and 9 bases at J, leaving 12 bases unmatched. From germline, CDR1 is SGHKS and CDR2 YYEKEE (reference sequence).

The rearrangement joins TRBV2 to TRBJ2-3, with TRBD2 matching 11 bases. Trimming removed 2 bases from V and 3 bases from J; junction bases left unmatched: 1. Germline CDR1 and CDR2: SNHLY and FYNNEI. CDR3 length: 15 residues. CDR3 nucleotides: TGTGCCAGCAGTGAACTAGCGGGGGGTACAGATACGCAGTATTTT. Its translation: CASSELAGGTDTQYF. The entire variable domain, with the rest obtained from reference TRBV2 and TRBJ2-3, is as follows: EPEVTQTPSHQVTQMGQEVILRCVPISNHLYFYWYRQILGQKVEFLVSFYNNEISEKSEIFDDQFSVERPDGSNFTLKIRSTKLEDSAMYFCASSELAGGTDTQYFGPGTRLTVL.

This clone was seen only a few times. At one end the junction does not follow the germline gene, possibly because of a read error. The chain's CDR3 is CASKVRTGPIF. DNA for the CDR3: TGTGCCAGCAAGGTTAGGACAGGACCCATCTTC. The rearrangement links TRBV6-5 to TRBJ1-2; 7 nucleotides agree with TRBD1. There are 11 residues in the CDR3. In germline, CDR1 is MNHEY, CDR2 SVGAGI.

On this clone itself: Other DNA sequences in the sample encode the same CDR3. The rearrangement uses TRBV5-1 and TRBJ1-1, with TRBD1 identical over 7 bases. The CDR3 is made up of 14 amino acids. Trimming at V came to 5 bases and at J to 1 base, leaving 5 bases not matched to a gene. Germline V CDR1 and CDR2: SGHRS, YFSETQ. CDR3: CASSLGTANTEAFF. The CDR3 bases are TGCGCCAGCAGTCTGGGGACAGCGAACACTGAAGCTTTCTTT.

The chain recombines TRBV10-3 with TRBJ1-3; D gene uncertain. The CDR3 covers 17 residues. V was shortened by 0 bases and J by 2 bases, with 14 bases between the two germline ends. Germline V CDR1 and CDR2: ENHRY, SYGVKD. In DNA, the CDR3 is TGTGCCATCAGTGAGTCGTCCCAGATAATAACTGGAAACACCATATATTTT. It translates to CAISESSQIITGNTIYF.

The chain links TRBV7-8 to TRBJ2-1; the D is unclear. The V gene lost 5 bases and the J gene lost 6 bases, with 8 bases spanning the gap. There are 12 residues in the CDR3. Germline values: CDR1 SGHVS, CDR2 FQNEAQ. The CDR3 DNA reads TGTGCCAGCAGCGGGTCTAGCAATGAGCAGTTCTTC. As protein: CASSGSSNEQFF. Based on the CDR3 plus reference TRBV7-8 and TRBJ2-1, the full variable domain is GAGVSQSPRYKVAKRGQDVALRCDPISGHVSLFWYQQALGQGPEFLTYFQNEAQLDKSGLPSDRFFAERPEGSVSTLKIQRTQQEDSAVYLCASSGSSNEQFFGPGTRLTVL.

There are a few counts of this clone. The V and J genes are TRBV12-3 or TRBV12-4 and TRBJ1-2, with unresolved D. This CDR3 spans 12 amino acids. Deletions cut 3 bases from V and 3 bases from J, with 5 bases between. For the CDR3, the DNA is TGTGCCAGCAGTTTTAGAGACTATGGCTACACCTTC. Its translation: CASSFRDYGYTF.

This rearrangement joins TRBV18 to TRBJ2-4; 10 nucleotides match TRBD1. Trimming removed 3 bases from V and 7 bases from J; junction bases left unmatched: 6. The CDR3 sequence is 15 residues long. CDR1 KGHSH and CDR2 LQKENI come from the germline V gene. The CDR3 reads CASSPGQGSVNIQYF. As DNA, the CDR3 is TGTGCCAGCTCACCGGGACAGGGGTCGGTTAACATTCAGTACTTC.

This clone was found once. CDR3 DNA: TGCAGCGTTGGGAGGGAAATGAACACTGAAGCTTTCTTT. Its protein is CSVGREMNTEAFF. The chain links TRBV29-1 to TRBJ1-1, with D unclear. There are 13 residues in the CDR3. Looked up from germline, CDR1 is SQVTM and CDR2 is ANQGSEA. Trimming removed 4 bases from V and 0 bases from J, with 9 bases in between.

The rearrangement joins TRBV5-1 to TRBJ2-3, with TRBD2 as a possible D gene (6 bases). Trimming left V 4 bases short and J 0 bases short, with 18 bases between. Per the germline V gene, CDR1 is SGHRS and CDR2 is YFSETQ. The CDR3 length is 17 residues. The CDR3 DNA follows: TGCGCCAGCAGCCGAGACTCTAGCGTCCCTAGCACAGATACGCAGTATTTT. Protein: CASSRDSSVPSTDTQYF.

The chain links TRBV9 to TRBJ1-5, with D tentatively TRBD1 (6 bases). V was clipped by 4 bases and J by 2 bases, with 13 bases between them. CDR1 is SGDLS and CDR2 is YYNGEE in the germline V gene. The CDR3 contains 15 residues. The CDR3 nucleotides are TGTGCCAGCAGCTCTACAGGGACGGGCAATCAGCCCCAGCATTTT. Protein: CASSSTGTGNQPQHF.

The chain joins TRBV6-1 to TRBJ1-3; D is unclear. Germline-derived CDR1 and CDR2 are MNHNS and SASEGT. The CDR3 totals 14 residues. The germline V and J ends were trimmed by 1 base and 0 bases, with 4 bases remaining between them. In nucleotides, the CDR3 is TGTGCCAGCAGTGAAGGTCGCTCTGGAAACACCATATATTTT. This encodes CASSEGRSGNTIYF.

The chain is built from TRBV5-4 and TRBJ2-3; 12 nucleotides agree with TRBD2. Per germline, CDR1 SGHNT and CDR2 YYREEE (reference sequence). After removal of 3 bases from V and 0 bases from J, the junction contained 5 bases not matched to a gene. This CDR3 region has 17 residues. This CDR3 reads CASSSGLAGSSTDTQYF. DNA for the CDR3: TGTGCCAGCAGCTCCGGACTAGCGGGATCTAGCACAGATACGCAGTATTTT.

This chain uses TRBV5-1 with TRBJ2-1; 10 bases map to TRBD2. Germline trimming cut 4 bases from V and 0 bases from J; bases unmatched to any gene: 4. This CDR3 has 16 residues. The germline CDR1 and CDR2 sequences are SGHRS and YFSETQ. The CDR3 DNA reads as TGCGCCAGCAGCCAAGTAGCGGGGGGCTCCTACAATGAGCAGTTCTTC. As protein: CASSQVAGGSYNEQFF. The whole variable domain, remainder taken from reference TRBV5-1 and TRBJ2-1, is KAGVTQTPRYLIKTRGQQVTLSCSPISGHRSVSWYQQTPGQGLQFLFEYFSETQRNKGNFPGRFSGRQFSNSRSEMNVSTLELGDSALYLCASSQVAGGSYNEQFFGPGTRLTVL.

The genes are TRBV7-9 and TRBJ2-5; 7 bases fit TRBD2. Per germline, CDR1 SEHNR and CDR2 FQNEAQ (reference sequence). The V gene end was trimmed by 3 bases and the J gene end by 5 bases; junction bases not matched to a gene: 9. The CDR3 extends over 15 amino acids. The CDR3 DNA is TGTGCCAGCAGCTTTGGGGACTACAACCTGGAGACCCAGTACTTC. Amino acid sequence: CASSFGDYNLETQYF.